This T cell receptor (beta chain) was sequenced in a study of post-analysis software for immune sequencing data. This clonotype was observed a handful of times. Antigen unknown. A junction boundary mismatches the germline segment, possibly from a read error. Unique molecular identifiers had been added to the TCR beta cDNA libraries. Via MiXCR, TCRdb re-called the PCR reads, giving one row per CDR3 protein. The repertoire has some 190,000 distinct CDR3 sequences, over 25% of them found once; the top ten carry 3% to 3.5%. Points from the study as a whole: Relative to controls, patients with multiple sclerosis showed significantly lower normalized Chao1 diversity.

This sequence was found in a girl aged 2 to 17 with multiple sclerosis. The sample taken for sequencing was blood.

CDR3 loop: CACSYRSSYNEQFF. The CDR3 DNA sequence: TGTGCCTGCAGCTACAGGAGCTCCTACAATGAGCAGTTCTTC. V and J are TRBV5-5 and TRBJ2-1; D possibly corresponds to TRBD1 (5 bases). CDR1 is SGHKS and CDR2 is YYEKEE in the germline V gene (reference sequence). This CDR3 contains 14 residues.